This T cell receptor beta chain was captured in a study of shared clonotypes between healthy human individuals. In the study overall: CD4 naive and memory got three plates each, CD8 naive two, CD8 memory one.

Germline CDR1 reads SGHRS; CDR2 reads YFSETQ. V was clipped by 0 bases and J by 4 bases; unmatched bases: 7. The CDR3 extends over 16 amino acids. Comment on this clone: Its antigen remains unknown.

Study-level results: Rarefaction demonstrated incomplete sorted-subset sequencing despite large depth.

Profiling relied on immunoSEQ multiplex PCR, and the TCRdb table lists in-frame clones only, not all of them. The data hold hundreds of thousands of clones, with 95% to 98% observed a single time. Terminally differentiated effector memory CD45RA+ cells were excluded by CCR7 positive selection of CD45RO-negative cells. The clonotype comes from a man aged 30-40 years in good health. The rearrangement links TRBV5-1 to TRBJ2-3; 8 bases are shared with TRBD1. Source material: naive CD8+ T cells sorted from blood. This CDR3 reads CASSLAETGDPDTQYF. For the CDR3, the DNA is TGCGCCAGCAGCTTGGCCGAGACAGGGGACCCAGATACGCAGTATTTT.